Listed here are 29 T cell receptor beta chains from one sample, sequenced in a study of T cell repertoires in cytomegalovirus infection. TCRdb reanalysed the reads using MiXCR and keeps one entry per CDR3 protein. Of approximately 400,000 distinct CDR3 sequences in the sample, approximately 31% were seen once. Sequenced sample: PBMCs. The receptors were gathered from a human donor in good health (CMV status not recorded). Some clones in this sample may be carry-over from other donors' samples.

The CDR3 loop is CATSRQISNQPQHF. Here the CDR3 DNA reads TGTGCCACCAGCAGACAGATTAGCAATCAGCCCCAGCATTTT. The J gene is TRBJ1-5, the V gene TRBV15, with D unresolved. V shed 2 bases and J shed 0 bases, with 5 bases lying between them. The CDR3 loop spans 14 amino acids. The V gene's germline CDR1 is LNHNV and CDR2 YYDKDF (reference sequence). Full variable domain (remainder filled in from reference TRBV15 and TRBJ1-5): DAMVIQNPRYQVTQFGKPVTLSCSQTLNHNVMYWYQQKSSQAPKLLFHYYDKDFNNEADTPDNFQSRRPNTSFCFLDIRSPGLGDTAMYLCATSRQISNQPQHFGDGTRLSIL.

The chain recombines TRBV6-5 with TRBJ1-6; D call uncertain. The germline V gene has CDR1 MNHEY and CDR2 SVGAGI. The germline V and J ends were trimmed by 2 bases and 5 bases, with 10 bases remaining between them. This CDR3 has 15 amino acids. The CDR3 DNA is TGTGCCAGCAGTTACGAGGGCGCTCATAATTCACCCCTCCACTTT. This translates into CASSYEGAHNSPLHF.

The chain links TRBV7-9 to TRBJ1-4, with no clear D. CDR1 is SEHNR and CDR2 is FQNEAQ in the germline V gene (reference sequence). The V gene lost 3 bases and the J gene lost 12 bases, with 11 bases spanning the gap. The CDR3 has 12 amino acids. Here the CDR3 reads CASSLGITELFF. Here the CDR3 DNA reads TGTGCCAGCAGCTTGGGCATTACTGAACTGTTTTTT. The full variable domain, its missing parts supplied by reference TRBV7-9 and TRBJ1-4, is DTGVSQNPRHKITKRGQNVTFRCDPISEHNRLYWYRQTLGQGPEFLTYFQNEAQLEKSRLLSDRFSAERPKGSFSTLEIQRTEQGDSAMYLCASSLGITELFFGSGTQLSVL.

This clonotype was picked up many times. This sequence joins TRBV4-2 and TRBJ1-2; D perhaps matches TRBD1 (5 bases). V gave up 1 base and J gave up 4 bases, with 10 bases separating them. Germline lookup yields CDR1 LGHNA and CDR2 YNFKEQ. This CDR3 contains 14 residues. The DNA of the CDR3 is TGTGCCAGCAGCCAAGCGGGGGATGGCTATGGCTACACCTTC. Protein: CASSQAGDGYGYTF.

This clonotype was seen only a few times. The chain uses TRBV27 and TRBJ2-5; TRBD1 aligns across 10 bases. The V and J ends lost 3 bases and 3 bases, in that order; junction bases with no gene match: 10. Per the germline V gene, CDR1 is MNHEY and CDR2 is SMNVEV (reference sequence). CDR3 size: 17 residues. The CDR3 nucleotides read TGTGCCAGCAGTTTCCTACAGACAGGGGGCTTGAAAGAGACCCAGTACTTC. Translation gives CASSFLQTGGLKETQYF.

The chain joins TRBV9 to TRBJ2-7; D might be TRBD2 (7 bases). The CDR3 totals 14 residues. Germline CDR1 and CDR2: SGDLS and YYNGEE. V lost 4 bases to trimming and J lost 2 bases, with 13 bases between them. The CDR3 reads CASSTAGATYEQYF. In DNA, the CDR3 is TGTGCCAGCAGCACGGCGGGGGCCACCTACGAGCAGTACTTC.

This rearrangement joins TRBV6-8 to TRBJ2-5, with 10 positions matching TRBD1. Per the germline V gene, CDR1 is MNHGY and CDR2 is SAAAGT. The CDR3 extends over 15 amino acids. V lost 8 bases, J lost 4 bases, and 10 bases stayed unmatched. The CDR3 is CASERDRGFRETQYF. CDR3 DNA sequence: TGTGCCAGCGAACGGGACAGGGGTTTCCGAGAGACCCAGTACTTC.

This clonotype was detected many times. The V gene is TRBV7-2, the J gene TRBJ2-2; TRBD2 matches 12 bases. The CDR3 has 17 residues. Germline trimming cut 5 bases from V and 5 bases from J; bases unmatched to any gene: 9. From germline, CDR1 is SGHTA and CDR2 FQGNSA. CDR3 protein: CASSPPSSGGGTGELFF. The CDR3 nucleotides are TGTGCCAGCAGCCCACCTTCTAGCGGGGGGGGGACCGGGGAGCTGTTTTTT.

The chain joins TRBV6-6 to TRBJ1-2; D perhaps matches TRBD1 (5 bases). The V end was cut by 8 bases, the J end by 4 bases, with 11 bases between. The CDR3 spans 12 residues. Germline V gene data show CDR1 as MNHNY and CDR2 as SVGAGI (reference sequence). The CDR3 sequence: CASRDLPYGYTF. As DNA, the CDR3 is TGTGCCAGCCGGGACCTTCCCTATGGCTACACCTTC.

The chain combines TRBV5-8 with TRBJ2-5; D tentatively fits TRBD1 or TRBD2 (5 bases each). CDR1 and CDR2 (germline): SGHTS, YDEGEE. The CDR3 is 14 amino acids. Trimming pared 4 bases from V and 2 bases from J, leaving 12 bases between. CDR3 in amino acids: CASSTGTWQETQYF. The CDR3 bases are TGTGCCAGCAGCACCGGGACGTGGCAAGAGACCCAGTACTTC.

This clonotype showed up just a few times. The chain recombines TRBV19 with TRBJ1-5, with 7 nucleotides matching TRBD1. Per the germline V gene, CDR1 is LNHDA and CDR2 is SQIVND (reference sequence). Losses at the gene ends were 5 bases for V and 1 base for J; bases not matched to a gene: 8. CDR3 length: 16 residues. The chain's CDR3 is CASSSDREGSNQPQHF. In DNA form, the CDR3 reads TGTGCCAGTAGTTCTGACAGGGAGGGGAGCAATCAGCCCCAGCATTTT.

The chain is built from TRBV5-5 and TRBJ1-6; 8 bases are shared with TRBD1. The germline gives CDR1 SGHKS, CDR2 YYEKEE (reference sequence). V dropped 4 bases and J dropped 9; count of bases not matched to a gene: 6. This CDR3 region has 14 residues. The CDR3 nucleotides read TGTGCCAGCAGCCGGACAGGGTCGAGTTCACCCCTCCACTTT. This encodes CASSRTGSSSPLHF.

This clonotype was detected many times. V usage is TRBV7-2 and J usage is TRBJ1-6, with D unresolved. V dropped 2 bases and J dropped 10 bases, with 6 bases sitting between them. From germline, CDR1 is SGHTA and CDR2 FQGNSA. This CDR3 is 12 amino acids long. Here the CDR3 DNA reads TGTGCCAGCAGCTTAAATAGATCACCCCTCCACTTT. Translation gives CASSLNRSPLHF.

A word on this clonotype: This may come from a read error, since a much larger clone is one base off. The V call is TRBV7-2, the J call TRBJ1-2; D uncertain. The CDR3 has 17 residues. CDR1 is SGHTA, CDR2 FQGNSA, per germline. CDR3 residues: CASSLDLTETANYVYTF. For the CDR3, the DNA is TGTGCCAGCAGCTTAGACTTAACGGAGACCGCTAACTATGTCTACACCTTC.

The V gene is TRBV12-3 or TRBV12-4, the J gene TRBJ1-6; 7 bases are a match to TRBD1. Losses at the gene ends were 7 bases for V and 6 bases for J; bases not matched to a gene: 12. The CDR3 is made up of 16 amino acids. The CDR3 loop reads CASTRTGRATNSPLHF. The CDR3 DNA sequence: TGTGCCAGCACCCGGACAGGAAGAGCGACTAATTCACCCCTCCACTTT.

This clonotype turned up a few times. V and J are TRBV20-1 and TRBJ1-2, with 7 bases matching TRBD1. Germline values: CDR1 DFQATT, CDR2 SNEGSKA (reference sequence). The length of the CDR3 is 14 residues. V lost 3 bases and J lost 0; bases outside the gene matches: 4. The CDR3: CSARTGSANYGYTF. The CDR3 DNA is TGCAGTGCTAGGACAGGGTCGGCTAACTATGGCTACACCTTC.

This clonotype has more than one count but fewer than ten. The chain recombines TRBV5-5 with TRBJ2-2, with 12 bases identical to TRBD2. This CDR3 has 17 residues. The trim removed 2 bases at V and 4 bases at J, leaving 6 bases unmatched. CDR1 is SGHKS, CDR2 YYEKEE, per germline (reference sequence). Here the CDR3 DNA reads TGTGCCAGCAGCTTTACTAGCGGGGGGACGGTCACCGGGGAGCTGTTTTTT. Translating it yields CASSFTSGGTVTGELFF.

This clonotype was counted once. J is TRBJ2-5 and V is TRBV2; D might be TRBD1 (6 bases). CDR3 length: 15 amino acids. Trimming shortened V by 8 bases and J by 4 bases, and 20 bases separated the two germline ends. Germline lookup yields CDR1 SNHLY and CDR2 FYNNEI. CDR3: CASHRVTGLGETQYF. As DNA, the CDR3 is TGTGCCAGCCACCGGGTGACAGGTTTAGGAGAGACCCAGTACTTC.

This clonotype was seen repeatedly, ten times or more. V and J are TRBV7-2 and TRBJ1-6; D is uncertain. From germline, CDR1 is SGHTA and CDR2 FQGNSA. This CDR3 contains 14 residues. Trimming took off 3 bases at V and 10 bases at J, with 13 bases between the two ends. The CDR3 sequence is CASSLGTSRSPLHF. The CDR3 DNA follows: TGTGCCAGCAGCTTGGGCACGTCGCGCTCACCCCTCCACTTT.

This clonotype was counted at least ten times. The V gene is TRBV7-6, the J gene TRBJ1-1; TRBD1 aligns across 9 bases. Germline V CDR1 and CDR2: SGHVS, FNYEAQ. This CDR3 contains 16 residues. Trimming took 1 base from V and 0 from J; bases not matched to a gene: 3. The DNA of the CDR3 is TGTGCCAGCAGCTTAGAGGGGACAGGGATGAACACTGAAGCTTTCTTT. It translates to CASSLEGTGMNTEAFF.

This clonotype was detected only a few times. The V and J genes are TRBV28 and TRBJ2-1; the match to TRBD2 covers 7 bases. The V segment lost 7 bases and the J segment 9 bases; nucleotides outside the gene matches: 15. This CDR3 contains 15 residues. Germline V gene sequence: CDR1 MDHEN, CDR2 SYDVKM. CDR3 in DNA: TGTGCCAGCACCCTGGGGGGGACCCAGAGGGTTGAGCAGTTCTTC. Translated, it gives CASTLGGTQRVEQFF.

The V call is TRBV10-2, the J call TRBJ2-1, with 7 bases identical to TRBD2. The CDR3 is made up of 15 amino acids. Germline loops: CDR1 WSHSY, CDR2 SAAADI. With 3 bases clipped from V and 4 bases from J, the junction kept 6 bases outside the gene matches. The CDR3 nucleotides read TGCGCCAGCAGTGATGTGGGGGGGATTTACAATGAGCAGTTCTTC. Amino acid sequence: CASSDVGGIYNEQFF.

The gene calls are TRBV25-1 and TRBJ2-2, with D hard to call. Germline assignment: CDR1 MGHDK and CDR2 SYGVNS. The V end was cut by 0 bases, the J end by 10 bases, with 12 bases between. The length of the CDR3 is 14 residues. CDR3 loop: CASSEYPSAKELFF. In nucleotides, the CDR3 is TGTGCCAGCAGTGAATATCCGTCAGCGAAGGAGCTGTTTTTT.

V is TRBV11-1 and J is TRBJ2-2; D uncertain. In germline, CDR1 is SGHAT, CDR2 FQDESV (reference sequence). With 2 bases removed from V and 7 bases from J, the gap between germline ends came to 17 bases. The CDR3 is 16 amino acids. The CDR3: CASSLIFPVAGGELFF. The CDR3 region has the DNA TGTGCCAGCAGCTTAATCTTCCCGGTGGCAGGCGGGGAGCTGTTTTTT.

This clonotype was detected a few times. V usage is TRBV5-5 and J usage is TRBJ2-7; TRBD2 aligns across 9 bases. CDR3 size: 14 residues. V shed 4 bases and J 6 bases; nucleotides not matched to a gene: 8. Germline V gives CDR1 SGHKS, CDR2 YYEKEE (reference sequence). Here the CDR3 DNA reads TGTGCCAGCAGCCCCCTTGCAGCGGGAGGCGAGCAGTACTTC. Translation: CASSPLAAGGEQYF.

This clonotype turned up a few times. This sequence joins TRBV7-2 and TRBJ2-7; D not certain. Between the trimmed V and J ends, which lost 1 base and 3 bases, there was a span of 7 bases. This CDR3 contains 13 residues. From germline, CDR1 is SGHTA and CDR2 FQGNSA. The CDR3 reads CASSLGHRYEQYF. The DNA for the CDR3 is TGTGCCAGCAGCTTAGGGCACCGCTACGAGCAGTACTTC.

Concerning this clonotype: The conserved closing phenylalanine or tryptophan is absent in this CDR3, likely reflecting a read error. The rearrangement uses TRBV4-1 and TRBJ2-7, with D perhaps matching TRBD1 or TRBD2 (6 bases each). The germline V gene encodes CDR1 MGHRA and CDR2 YSYEKL. Trimming removed 1 base from V and 4 bases from J, with 14 bases in between. The CDR3 totals 15 residues. CDR3 bases: TGCGCCAGCAGCCAAGTCGGAGGGGGTGGGTACGAGCAGTACTAC. Amino acids: CASSQVGGGGYEQYY.

This chain links TRBV5-1 with TRBJ2-1; 9 bases are a match to TRBD1. Unmatched junction bases numbered 12, after V lost 4 bases and J lost 4 bases. Germline V gives CDR1 SGHRS, CDR2 YFSETQ. The CDR3 runs to 17 residues. CDR3 protein: CASSPFTGGASYNEQFF. Here the CDR3 DNA reads TGCGCCAGCAGCCCATTCACAGGGGGCGCCTCTTACAATGAGCAGTTCTTC.

There are a few counts of this clonotype. V and J are TRBV19 and TRBJ2-7; D perhaps matches TRBD1 (6 bases). The length of the CDR3 is 15 residues. Trimming took 0 bases from V and 3 from J, leaving 12 bases between them. The germline CDR1 and CDR2 sequences are LNHDA and SQIVND (reference sequence). CDR3 sequence: CASSIDGDRIYEQYF. Here the CDR3 DNA reads TGTGCCAGTAGTATAGATGGAGACAGGATCTACGAGCAGTACTTC.